These T cell receptor beta chains were read from a single sample in a study of blood T cell repertoires in COVID-19. Only in-frame clones appear in the TCRdb table, and some are missing; sequencing was by immunoSEQ multiplex PCR. The sample includes approximately 170,000 clones, 70% to 90% seen only once; the top ten take under 9.5%. Sequencing was carried out using peripheral blood. Receptors were obtained from a man in his fifties or sixties with active or convalescent COVID-19. Each CDR3 is given with its conserved first and last residue. The D gene is left open where the match is weak. Clone size is not always given. Where it is, it says once, few, many or a class for expanded clones.

V,size,D,J,DNA,CDR3
TRBV3-1/TRBV3-2,NA,NA,TRBJ2-3,TGTGCCAGCAGCCTCCAAGAGGGAACAGATACGCAGTATTTT,CASSLQEGTDTQYF
TRBV19,once,NA,TRBJ1-1,TGTGCCAGTATCCCACGGGTGAACACTGAAGCTTTCTTT,CASIPRVNTEAFF
TRBV12-3/TRBV12-4,NA,TRBD2,TRBJ2-1,TGTGCCAGCAGTTTCAGCGGGACCGATGAGCAGTTCTTC,CASSFSGTDEQFF
TRBV28,NA,NA,TRBJ1-2,TGTGCCAGCAGTGGACAGTATTATGGCTACACCTTC,CASSGQYYGYTF
TRBV5-1,NA,TRBD1,TRBJ1-4,TGCGCCAGCAGCTTGGTATCCAGGGGGGATGAAAAACTGTTTTTT,CASSLVSRGDEKLFF
TRBV15,NA,NA,TRBJ2-2,TGTGCCACCAGCAGAGATACGAGGGTCACCGGGGAGCTGTTTTTT,CATSRDTRVTGELFF
TRBV5-1,NA,NA,TRBJ2-2,TGCGCCAGCAGCTTGGTCGCGGGATTCACCGGGGAGCTGTTTTTT,CASSLVAGFTGELFF
TRBV5-6,NA,TRBD2,TRBJ2-1,TGTGCCAGCAGCTCGCCAGGCGGGGGGGAGTTTGTTCTCAATGAGCAGTTCTTC,CASSSPGGGEFVLNEQFF
TRBV7-9,few,NA,TRBJ1-2,TGTGCCAGCAGCTCCTTTCTATTGGGGGCATCCGGCTACACCTTC,CASSSFLLGASGYTF
TRBV7-6,NA,TRBD2,TRBJ2-1,TGTGCCAGCAGCGGCCGACTAGCGGGAGCAGATGAGCAGTTCTTC,CASSGRLAGADEQFF
TRBV6-1,NA,TRBD2,TRBJ2-7,TGTGCCAGCAGTGAAGCTTGGACTAGCGGGCCCACCTACGAGCAGTACTTC,CASSEAWTSGPTYEQYF
TRBV2,NA,TRBD2,TRBJ2-1,TGTGCCAGCAGTGTCTCCTCCGGGAGGGCGGACAAGGAGCAGTTCTTC,CASSVSSGRADKEQFF
TRBV6-4,NA,TRBD1,TRBJ2-3,TGTGCCAGCAGTGAAACAGGGGAGAAAGATACGCAGTATTTT,CASSETGEKDTQYF
TRBV12-5,few,NA,TRBJ2-2,TGTGCTAGTGGTCCTCACCTGGCAGGGGTCGCATCGGACACCGGGGAGCTGTTTTTT,CASGPHLAGVASDTGELFF
TRBV7-2,once,TRBD2,TRBJ2-2,TGTGCCAGCAGCTTGGGGTACGGGGGGGACACCGGGGAGCTGTTTTTT,CASSLGYGGDTGELFF
TRBV28,NA,NA,TRBJ1-2,TGTGCCAGCAGACAGGGAATTGGAAACTATGGCTACACCTTC,CASRQGIGNYGYTF
TRBV5-4,few,TRBD2,TRBJ2-3,TGTGCCAGCAGCTTTGCTAGCGGGTTCGATACGCAGTATTTT,CASSFASGFDTQYF
TRBV6-5,NA,NA,TRBJ1-1,TGTGCCAGCGGGGGCTGGTATACTGAAGCTTTCTTT,CASGGWYTEAFF
TRBV14,NA,TRBD1,TRBJ1-1,TGTGCCAGCAGGGGGACAGGGAGTGGTGAAGCTTTCTTT,CASRGTGSGEAFF
TRBV7-9,NA,NA,TRBJ1-1,TGTGCCAGCAGCTTCGACACACTGAACACTGAAGCTTTCTTT,CASSFDTLNTEAFF
TRBV4-1,NA,TRBD2,TRBJ2-1,TGCGCCAGCAGCCGCACTAGCGGAGCCTCCTACAATGAGCAGTTCTTC,CASSRTSGASYNEQFF
TRBV15,NA,NA,TRBJ1-2,TGTGCCACCAGCAGAGATCGGGGTTTGGGTGGCTACACCTTC,CATSRDRGLGGYTF
TRBV6-5,NA,TRBD1,TRBJ1-6,TGTGCCAGCAGCCTCGGGACAGATAATTCACCCCTCCACTTT,CASSLGTDNSPLHF
TRBV6-2/TRBV6-3,NA,NA,TRBJ1-3,TGTGCCAGCAGTTACGGTGGGAGTTCAGCTGGAAACACCATATATTTT,CASSYGGSSAGNTIYF
TRBV19,once,TRBD1,TRBJ2-7,TGTGCCAGTACCGCCGGGACAGGACACTACGAGCAGTACTTC,CASTAGTGHYEQYF
TRBV18,NA,NA,TRBJ2-2,TGTGCCAGCTCACCACCGAACTCAGGGGGGACCGGGGAGCTGTTTTTT,CASSPPNSGGTGELFF
TRBV6-5,once,TRBD1,TRBJ1-1,TGTGCCAGCAGCCAAAGACAGGGGCGTACTGAAGCTTTCTTT,CASSQRQGRTEAFF
TRBV6-5,NA,NA,TRBJ1-1,TGTGCCAGCAGTTACTCGAACAGGGTAGACACTGAAGCTTTCTTT,CASSYSNRVDTEAFF
TRBV29-1,NA,NA,TRBJ2-3,TGCAGCGTTGAGCGGGCCAAGGGCACAGATACGCAGTATTTT,CSVERAKGTDTQYF
TRBV10-3,NA,TRBD1,TRBJ2-5,TGTGCCATCAGCCCCGACAGGGGTGTGGAGACCCAGTACTTC,CAISPDRGVETQYF
TRBV3-1/TRBV3-2,NA,NA,TRBJ1-1,TGTGCCAGCAGCCCCCCTATGGTGAACACTGAAGCTTTCTTT,CASSPPMVNTEAFF
TRBV19,once,NA,TRBJ1-2,TGTGCCAGTAGTATTAGGGACAATCGGCATGGCTACACCTTC,CASSIRDNRHGYTF
TRBV7-6,NA,TRBD1,TRBJ2-5,TGTGCCAGCAGCTTGACAGGGGAAAAGGCGGAGACCCAGTACTTC,CASSLTGEKAETQYF
TRBV5-1,NA,TRBD1,TRBJ1-4,TGCGCCAGCAGCTTCGGGACAGGTCAAGAAAAACTGTTTTTT,CASSFGTGQEKLFF
TRBV29-1,NA,NA,TRBJ1-1,TGCAGCGCGAACCTACAGCCGAACACTGAAGCTTTCTTT,CSANLQPNTEAFF
TRBV6-5,NA,TRBD1,TRBJ1-4,TGTGCCAGCAACAACCCGGGACAGAGGGAACTGTTTTTT,CASNNPGQRELFF
TRBV18,NA,TRBD1,TRBJ1-3,TGTGCCAGCTCACCTGACAGGGGGCCTGGAAACACCATATATTTT,CASSPDRGPGNTIYF